These 32 T cell receptor beta chains were sequenced from one sample in a study of type 1 and type 2 diabetes patients. Genomic DNA was the PCR template. A primer set of 30 forward and 13 reverse primers amplified the CDR3. TCRdb re-called the multiplex PCR reads through MiXCR, storing one row per CDR3 protein. The repertoire consists of 250,000 or so distinct CDR3 sequences, with approximately 45% occurring once and the leading ten covering 12% to 15%. The sample was peripheral blood mononuclear cells (PBMCs). The receptors here all came from a man younger than 35 with type 2 diabetes.

This clonotype was counted at least ten times. This chain links TRBV15 with TRBJ1-2; 10 bases fit TRBD1. V lost 8 bases, J lost 7 bases, and 7 bases stayed unmatched. This CDR3 comprises 13 residues. From germline, CDR1 is LNHNV and CDR2 YYDKDF (reference sequence). The CDR3 protein is CATAGQGKIGYTF. The DNA of the CDR3 is TGTGCCACCGCGGGACAGGGGAAGATTGGCTACACCTTC.

The J gene is TRBJ2-2, the V gene TRBV19; 8 bases are shared with TRBD2. The CDR3 loop spans 17 amino acids. Germline values: CDR1 LNHDA, CDR2 SQIVND (reference sequence). J gave up 5 bases and V 6 bases, and 14 bases lay outside the gene matches. The CDR3: CASSQRTVAGITGELFF. In nucleotides, the CDR3 is TGTGCCAGTAGCCAAAGGACTGTAGCGGGAATTACCGGGGAGCTGTTTTTT.

The DNA of the CDR3 is TGTGCCAGCAGTGAAAAGGCCTCGCCTCCCAACAATGAGCAGTTCTTC. As protein: CASSEKASPPNNEQFF. This rearrangement joins TRBV2 to TRBJ2-1; no reliable D call. The CDR3 covers 16 residues. V was shortened by 2 bases and J by 5 bases, with 16 bases between the two germline ends. Germline lookup yields CDR1 SNHLY and CDR2 FYNNEI.

This clonotype has a handful of counts. This chain links TRBV7-2 with TRBJ1-6, with a possible D match to TRBD1 (5 bases). The CDR3 consists of 15 residues. V lost 1 base to trimming and J lost 4 bases, with 8 bases between them. Germline V CDR1 and CDR2: SGHTA, FQGNSA. The CDR3 loop reads CASSLGQSYNSPLHF. DNA of the CDR3: TGTGCCAGCAGCTTAGGACAGTCATATAATTCACCCCTCCACTTT.

The rearrangement uses TRBV12-3 or TRBV12-4 and TRBJ2-7, with D unresolved. Trimming stripped 3 bases from V and 0 bases from J, with 12 bases between. The CDR3 loop spans 15 amino acids. CDR3 bases: TGTGCCAGCAGTTTTTTCGGGCTCGGCTCCTACGAGCAGTACTTC. Protein sequence: CASSFFGLGSYEQYF.

V gene TRBV7-9 combines with J gene TRBJ2-2; D possibly matches TRBD1 or TRBD2 (6 bases each). Germline CDR1 SEHNR, CDR2 FQNEAQ (reference sequence). V lost 4 bases to trimming and J lost 3 bases, with 15 bases between them. This CDR3 has 16 amino acids. The CDR3 DNA is TGTGCCAGCAGCTCCGCCCGAGGGGGGTACACCGGGGAGCTGTTTTTT. Translation: CASSSARGGYTGELFF.

This chain joins TRBV29-1 and TRBJ2-5; TRBD2 might be the D (6 bases). Trimming left V 6 bases short and J 5 bases short, with 13 bases between. This CDR3 spans 12 amino acids. Germline assignment: CDR1 SQVTM and CDR2 ANQGSEA. The CDR3 nucleotides are TGCAGCGTCCTCCTAGCGTACGAGACCCAGTACTTC. Translation: CSVLLAYETQYF.

Only a few counts were recorded for this clonotype. V and J are TRBV20-1 and TRBJ2-7; 12 nucleotides agree with TRBD2. The CDR3 contains 15 residues. Germline lookup yields CDR1 DFQATT and CDR2 SNEGSKA (reference sequence). Trimming took 5 bases from V and 4 from J; bases not matched to a gene: 9. Written as DNA, the CDR3 is TGCAGTGCTGCTGGGACTAGCGGGTATCCTTACGAGCAGTACTTC. Translation: CSAAGTSGYPYEQYF.

The rearrangement links TRBV12-5 to TRBJ2-5; the D is unclear. This CDR3 spans 14 amino acids. Germline-derived CDR1 and CDR2 are LGHNT and FRNRAP. The CDR3 protein is CASSLASPGETQYF. In nucleotides, the CDR3 is TGTGCCAGCAGTTTAGCCAGTCCCGGGGAGACCCAGTACTTC.

The chain employs TRBV9 and TRBJ1-1; TRBD1 might be the D (6 bases). The germline gives CDR1 SGDLS, CDR2 YYNGEE. The CDR3 totals 14 residues. Trimming pared 4 bases from V and 6 bases from J, leaving 16 bases between. In DNA form, the CDR3 reads TGTGCCAGCAGCCCTGGACAGTGGGCCCCTGAAGCTTTCTTT. Amino acids: CASSPGQWAPEAFF.

The chain has TRBV12-3 or TRBV12-4 and TRBJ2-1, with 9 bases fitting TRBD2. The CDR3 loop spans 14 amino acids. J lost 5 bases, V lost 3 bases, and 2 bases had no gene match. This chain's CDR3 is CASSFSGSDNEQFF. The CDR3 bases are TGTGCCAGCAGTTTTAGCGGGAGCGACAATGAGCAGTTCTTC.

The sample holds one count of this clonotype. The chain combines TRBV14 with TRBJ2-7; no definite D call. CDR3 length equals 11 residues. With 0 bases removed from V and 7 bases from J, the gap between germline ends came to 4 bases. The germline V gene encodes CDR1 SGHDN and CDR2 FVKESK. In DNA, the CDR3 is TGTGCCAGCAGCCAAGAGTGGGAGCAGTACTTC. It encodes CASSQEWEQYF.

The rearrangement links TRBV4-2 to TRBJ2-7; 7 bases fit TRBD1. Germline assignment: CDR1 LGHNA and CDR2 YNFKEQ. The CDR3 covers 15 residues. V gave up 0 bases and J gave up 2 bases; unmatched junction bases: 4. CDR3 bases: TGTGCCAGCAGCCAAGATGGCAGGGGGACCTACGAGCAGTACTTC. Amino acid sequence: CASSQDGRGTYEQYF.

The chain carries TRBV14 and TRBJ1-2; 9 bases are shared with TRBD1. The CDR3 spans 14 residues. Per germline, CDR1 SGHDN and CDR2 FVKESK. Trimming at V came to 4 bases and at J to 7 bases, leaving 7 bases not matched to a gene. The CDR3 DNA reads TGTGCCAGCAGCCCTGGACAGGGGATGTTTGGCTACACCTTC. This gives the protein CASSPGQGMFGYTF.

The genes are TRBV6-4 and TRBJ1-3; D gene ambiguous. The V gene's germline CDR1 is MRHNA and CDR2 SNTAGT. The CDR3 sequence is 14 residues long. V lost 7 bases to trimming and J lost 0 bases, with 10 bases between them. As DNA, the CDR3 is TGTGCCAGCACTATCCAGGACTCTGGAAACACCATATATTTT. Its translation is CASTIQDSGNTIYF.

To note about this clonotype: A read error may account for a junction end that differs from germline. The chain links TRBV20-1 to TRBJ2-5, with TRBD1 as a possible D gene (6 bases). The CDR3 runs 11 residues. The V gene's germline CDR1 is DFQATT and CDR2 SNEGSKA (reference sequence). Written as DNA, the CDR3 is TGCAGTGGACAGGTCCAAGAGACCCAGCACTTC. Protein sequence: CSGQVQETQHF.

This sequence joins TRBV7-2 and TRBJ1-2; D remains ambiguous. The germline V and J ends were trimmed by 9 bases and 4 bases, with 15 bases remaining between them. The CDR3 sequence is 13 residues long. Germline loops: CDR1 SGHTA, CDR2 FQGNSA. The CDR3 region has the DNA TGTGCCAGTAGCCCCCGTAGGCTCTATGGCTACACCTTC. This translates into CASSPRRLYGYTF.

Regarding this clonotype: No conserved phenylalanine or tryptophan ends this CDR3, so it is likely a read error. No DNA is shown, since the ends of the CDR3 on it are uncertain; the CDR3 is the one TCRdb lists. CDR3 in amino acids: CASSLIPGRSGSLEV. The rearrangement links TRBV6-5 to TRBJ1-1. Germline V gene data show CDR1 as MNHEY and CDR2 as SVGAGI. 15 amino acids form the CDR3, both terminal residues included.

This chain joins TRBV20-1 and TRBJ1-5, with unresolved D. The CDR3 is made up of 13 amino acids. Germline-derived CDR1 and CDR2 are DFQATT and SNEGSKA (reference sequence). Trimming shortened V by 7 bases and J by 0 bases, and 10 bases separated the two germline ends. The CDR3 DNA reads as TGCAGTGTAGTGAGACTTAGCAATCAGCCCCAGCATTTT. This codes for CSVVRLSNQPQHF.

V gene TRBV12-3 or TRBV12-4 combines with J gene TRBJ1-1; no definite D call. This CDR3 comprises 12 residues. V gave up 5 bases and J gave up 8 bases, with 12 bases separating them. CDR3 in DNA: TGTGCCAGCAGTCCCCCGGGCAGGGAAGCTTTCTTT. Translation: CASSPPGREAFF.

The chain links TRBV10-2 to TRBJ2-3; TRBD2 might be the D (7 bases). V was trimmed by 3 bases and J by 4 bases, leaving 11 bases between them. This CDR3 has 14 residues. From germline, CDR1 is WSHSY and CDR2 SAAADI. The CDR3 here is CASSEQGGPDTQYF. As DNA, the CDR3 is TGCGCCAGCAGTGAACAGGGAGGGCCAGATACGCAGTATTTT.

The chain has TRBV4-2 and TRBJ2-5, with 9 bases aligning to TRBD2. J gave up 0 bases and V 2 bases, and 1 base lay outside the gene matches. The CDR3 totals 15 residues. Looked up from germline, CDR1 is LGHNA and CDR2 is YNFKEQ. The CDR3 spells CASSQSSGDQETQYF. The CDR3 nucleotides read TGTGCCAGCAGCCAATCTAGCGGGGACCAAGAGACCCAGTACTTC.

This clonotype occurred a few times. This sequence joins TRBV6-1 and TRBJ2-1; unclear D gene. This CDR3 region has 11 residues. Trimming removed 2 bases at V and 10 bases at J, with 6 bases between. Germline CDR1 MNHNS, CDR2 SASEGT. The CDR3 spells CASSEPEEQFF. The CDR3 DNA is TGTGCCAGCAGTGAACCAGAGGAGCAGTTCTTC.

This clonotype has more than one count but fewer than ten. The genes are TRBV10-1 and TRBJ1-1; tentative D call: TRBD1 (5 bases). Germline V gene sequence: CDR1 WNHNN, CDR2 SYGVQD (reference sequence). The length of the CDR3 is 16 residues. Trimming cost V 2 bases and J 5 bases, with 18 bases left between them. DNA of the CDR3: TGCGCCAGCAGTGAGAGGTGGGAGGGGTCAGGGACTGAAGCTTTCTTT. It encodes CASSERWEGSGTEAFF.

This sequence joins TRBV20-1 and TRBJ2-1; D not resolved. Germline loops: CDR1 DFQATT, CDR2 SNEGSKA (reference sequence). This CDR3 is built from 13 residues. Trimming removed 5 bases at V and 6 bases at J, with 14 bases between. DNA for the CDR3: TGCAGTGCTGGGTCGCCTGCCGGCAATGAGCAGTTCTTC. Protein product: CSAGSPAGNEQFF.

Comment on this clonotype: A read error may account for a junction end that differs from germline. The chain combines TRBV7-2 with TRBJ1-4; no firm D call. CDR3 length: 18 amino acids. Germline V gene data show CDR1 as SGHTA and CDR2 as FQGNSA. DNA of the CDR3: TGCGCCAGCAGCCAAGGTCTCCGGGCAATAGCAACTAATGAAAAACTGTTTTTT. This translates into CASSQGLRAIATNEKLFF.

This clonotype was seen only a few times. The chain couples TRBV12-3 or TRBV12-4 to TRBJ2-1; 9 positions agree with TRBD2. V was clipped by 6 bases and J by 5 bases; unmatched bases: 5. This CDR3 region has 14 residues. The DNA of the CDR3 is TGTGCCAGCAGGCCGGGACTAGCTAACAATGAGCAGTTCTTC. It specifies CASRPGLANNEQFF.

The genes are TRBV7-3 and TRBJ2-5; 8 nucleotides agree with TRBD2. Germline CDR1 reads SGHTA; CDR2 reads FQGTGA. The trim removed 2 bases at V and 2 bases at J, leaving 7 bases unmatched. This CDR3 has 16 amino acids. The CDR3 reads CASSLEITSGQETQYF. CDR3 coding DNA: TGTGCCAGCAGCTTAGAGATCACTAGCGGACAAGAGACCCAGTACTTC.

A few counts support this clonotype. CDR3 bases: TGTGCCAGCAGTTCACCAGGTAGCTCCTACGAGCAGTACTTC. Its protein is CASSSPGSSYEQYF. The chain is built from TRBV6-5 and TRBJ2-7; D gene uncertain. V lost 4 bases, J lost 0 bases, and 10 bases lay in between. The CDR3 runs 14 residues. CDR1 MNHEY and CDR2 SVGAGI come from the germline V gene.

The chain links TRBV7-8 to TRBJ2-3; TRBD1 or TRBD2 may be the D gene (6 bases each). Germline V gives CDR1 SGHVS, CDR2 FQNEAQ. The CDR3 has 16 residues. Trimming cost V 5 bases and J 0 bases, with 15 bases left between them. The CDR3 DNA is TGTGCCAGCAGCGTAGACGGGGGCCTTAGCACAGATACGCAGTATTTT. Translated: CASSVDGGLSTDTQYF.

This sequence joins TRBV30 and TRBJ2-4; 8 bases fit TRBD1. The V gene's germline CDR1 is GTSNPN and CDR2 SVGIG (reference sequence). The CDR3 sequence is 12 residues long. V gave up 1 base and J gave up 8 bases; unmatched junction bases: 1. CDR3 DNA: TGTGCCTGGAGTGCGGACAGGGACATTCAGTACTTC. Amino acids: CAWSADRDIQYF.

The rearrangement joins TRBV15 to TRBJ1-3; 8 bases line up with TRBD1. Looked up from germline, CDR1 is LNHNV and CDR2 is YYDKDF (reference sequence). The junction had 5 bases not matched to a gene; V was cut back by 3 bases and J by 4 bases. The CDR3 covers 15 residues. CDR3 DNA sequence: TGTGCCACCAGCAGGAACCGGGACAGGGGAAACACCATATATTTT. This codes for CATSRNRDRGNTIYF.